The 27 T cell receptor beta chains below were found in one sample sequenced in a study of T cell changes during pregnancy in multiple sclerosis. Measured with immunoSEQ multiplex PCR; TCRdb has only the in-frame clones, and not every one. The sample includes under 95,000 clones, over 85% of them seen just once. The sample consisted of peripheral blood, taken in the second trimester of pregnancy. The receptors were sampled from a female donor in good health, enrolled as a control in a pregnancy study.

The rearrangement joins TRBV19 to TRBJ1-5; 7 nucleotides agree with TRBD1. Germline-derived CDR1 and CDR2 are LNHDA and SQIVND (reference sequence). Unmatched junction bases numbered 10, after V lost 5 bases and J lost 9 bases. The CDR3 runs 14 residues. CDR3: CASSLGGLGMPQHF. The CDR3 nucleotides read TGTGCCAGTAGTCTAGGGGGCCTGGGGATGCCCCAGCATTTT.

The V call is TRBV4-1, the J call TRBJ2-7, with a tentative D call TRBD2 (5 bases). Deletions cut 0 bases from V and 0 bases from J, with 12 bases between. This CDR3 spans 16 amino acids. Germline V gene lookup returns CDR1 MGHRA and CDR2 YSYEKL. The DNA of the CDR3 is TGCGCCAGCAGCCAAGAGGGAGACCTGAGCTCCTACGAGCAGTACTTC. Amino acid sequence: CASSQEGDLSSYEQYF.

The chain carries TRBV6-1 and TRBJ1-2, with 7 nucleotides matching TRBD1. Trimming took 1 base from V and 5 from J; bases not matched to a gene: 4. The V gene's germline CDR1 is MNHNS and CDR2 SASEGT. The CDR3 has 14 amino acids. As DNA, the CDR3 is TGTGCCAGCAGTGAAGACAGGGGCTTTTATGGCTACACCTTC. This translates into CASSEDRGFYGYTF.

J is TRBJ2-7 and V is TRBV2; 8 bases map to TRBD2. In germline, CDR1 is SNHLY, CDR2 FYNNEI. The CDR3 loop spans 14 amino acids. J gave up 2 bases and V 3 bases, and 3 bases lay outside the gene matches. CDR3 protein: CASSEGLGTYEQYF. The CDR3 DNA is TGTGCCAGCAGTGAGGGACTAGGTACCTACGAGCAGTACTTC.

This clone is a singleton in its sample. The V and J genes are TRBV6-5 and TRBJ2-1, with TRBD2 identical over 11 bases. From germline, CDR1 is MNHEY and CDR2 SVGAGI. The V and J ends lost 6 bases and 4 bases, in that order; junction bases with no gene match: 5. This CDR3 has 15 amino acids. The CDR3, as DNA: TGTGCCAGCAGCTCCGGGACTAGCGGTTACAATGAGCAGTTCTTC. This encodes CASSSGTSGYNEQFF.

The chain is built from TRBV30 and TRBJ2-7; 9 nucleotides line up with TRBD1. CDR3 length: 15 amino acids. Unmatched junction bases numbered 9, after V lost 1 base and J lost 5 bases. Per the germline V gene, CDR1 is GTSNPN and CDR2 is SVGIG (reference sequence). CDR3 DNA: TGTGCCTGGAGTGCGACGGGACAGGGATCTAACGAGCAGTACTTC. Protein: CAWSATGQGSNEQYF.

This chain uses TRBV19 with TRBJ2-1; the match to TRBD2 covers 7 bases. Germline V lookup: CDR1 LNHDA, CDR2 SQIVND (reference sequence). J gave up 2 bases and V 5 bases, and 6 bases lay outside the gene matches. This CDR3 has 15 amino acids. In nucleotides, the CDR3 is TGTGCCAGTAGTCCGGTAGCGGGTGCCTACAATGAGCAGTTCTTC. It encodes CASSPVAGAYNEQFF.

This rearrangement joins TRBV5-1 to TRBJ1-1; 8 bases are shared with TRBD1. In germline, CDR1 is SGHRS, CDR2 YFSETQ. V gave up 2 bases and J gave up 5 bases; unmatched junction bases: 8. The CDR3 runs 15 residues. This chain's CDR3 is CASSLGQGVGTEAFF. The CDR3 coding sequence is TGCGCCAGCAGCTTAGGACAGGGTGTAGGTACTGAAGCTTTCTTT.

This rearrangement joins TRBV6-1 to TRBJ2-7; D may be TRBD2 (5 bases). Deletions cut 6 bases from V and 3 bases from J, with 15 bases between. Germline assignment: CDR1 MNHNS and CDR2 SASEGT. The CDR3 sequence is 14 residues long. CDR3 loop: CASRDSRVIYEQYF. The CDR3 DNA reads TGTGCCAGCAGGGACTCGAGGGTGATCTACGAGCAGTACTTC.

The gene calls are TRBV5-1 and TRBJ1-4; D perhaps matches TRBD1 (6 bases). Trimming removed 0 bases at V and 7 bases at J, with 10 bases between. Germline CDR1 SGHRS, CDR2 YFSETQ. The CDR3 is made up of 14 amino acids. CDR3 DNA sequence: TGCGCCAGCAGCTTGGGACAGGATGGTGAAAAACTGTTTTTT. Its translation: CASSLGQDGEKLFF. Filled out from reference TRBV5-1 and TRBJ1-4, the complete variable domain reads KAGVTQTPRYLIKTRGQQVTLSCSPISGHRSVSWYQQTPGQGLQFLFEYFSETQRNKGNFPGRFSGRQFSNSRSEMNVSTLELGDSALYLCASSLGQDGEKLFFGSGTQLSVL.

This CDR3 reads CASSFSGSSYNEQFF. DNA of the CDR3: TGTGCCAGCAGCTTTAGCGGGAGCTCCTACAATGAGCAGTTCTTC. V is TRBV5-4 and J is TRBJ2-1; TRBD2 matches at 9 bases. The CDR3 is made up of 15 amino acids. V trimming: 2 bases; J trimming: 0 bases; junction bases outside the gene matches: 0. Germline values: CDR1 SGHNT, CDR2 YYREEE (reference sequence).

The chain uses TRBV29-1 and TRBJ2-1; D is unclear. This CDR3 has 12 amino acids. Germline V gene data show CDR1 as SQVTM and CDR2 as ANQGSEA. Trimming cost V 1 base and J 8 bases, with 9 bases left between them. The CDR3, as DNA: TGCAGCGTTGAAGCGAGCGACTATGAGCAGTTCTTC. Translation: CSVEASDYEQFF.

V and J are TRBV18 and TRBJ2-7; 10 bases match TRBD2. This CDR3 contains 17 residues. J was trimmed by 3 bases and V by 3 bases; bases with no gene match: 11. Germline V gene sequence: CDR1 KGHSH, CDR2 LQKENI. The CDR3 sequence: CASSPGLRTSGIYEQYF. In nucleotides, the CDR3 is TGTGCCAGCTCACCGGGGCTTCGGACTAGCGGAATCTACGAGCAGTACTTC.

The rearrangement joins TRBV19 to TRBJ2-3; D is unresolved. The length of the CDR3 is 12 residues. Trimming removed 1 base from V and 4 bases from J, with 3 bases in between. Germline V gene lookup returns CDR1 LNHDA and CDR2 SQIVND (reference sequence). The CDR3 coding sequence is TGTGCCAGTAGTATAGCGGCAGATACGCAGTATTTT. Its translation: CASSIAADTQYF.

V is TRBV19 and J is TRBJ2-5; weak D call: TRBD2 (5 bases). Trimming shortened V by 3 bases and J by 3 bases, and 11 bases separated the two germline ends. This CDR3 is built from 14 residues. Germline lookup yields CDR1 LNHDA and CDR2 SQIVND (reference sequence). CDR3 DNA sequence: TGTGCCAGTAGTATTCTTGGAGGCGAAGAGACCCAGTACTTC. This encodes CASSILGGEETQYF.

This chain connects TRBV2 to TRBJ2-7, with D possibly TRBD1 on 6 matching bases. Trimming shortened V by 8 bases and J by 3 bases, and 8 bases separated the two germline ends. Germline CDR1 SNHLY, CDR2 FYNNEI. This CDR3 has 11 residues. CDR3 loop: CASGTNYEQYF. CDR3 DNA: TGTGCCAGCGGGACAAACTACGAGCAGTACTTC.

V is TRBV10-3 and J is TRBJ1-1, with 8 bases identical to TRBD1. The germline V gene has CDR1 ENHRY and CDR2 SYGVKD. The V gene end was trimmed by 6 bases and the J gene end by 1 base; junction bases not matched to a gene: 4. This CDR3 contains 14 residues. The CDR3 reads CAIRTDRANTEAFF. In nucleotides, the CDR3 is TGTGCCATCAGGACGGACAGGGCGAACACTGAAGCTTTCTTT.

The chain employs TRBV10-3 and TRBJ2-3, with D possibly matching TRBD1 (6 bases). From germline, CDR1 is ENHRY and CDR2 SYGVKD. The V end was cut by 2 bases, the J end by 0 bases, with 6 bases between. This CDR3 comprises 14 residues. The CDR3: CAISEGQSTDTQYF. The CDR3 DNA is TGTGCCATCAGTGAGGGACAGAGCACAGATACGCAGTATTTT.

V and J are TRBV5-1 and TRBJ2-7; 7 bases are a match to TRBD1. The germline gives CDR1 SGHRS, CDR2 YFSETQ. The CDR3 consists of 15 residues. V was clipped by 4 bases and J by 0 bases; unmatched bases: 7. CDR3: CASSPGQVISYEQYF. CDR3 in DNA: TGCGCCAGCAGCCCAGGACAGGTTATCTCCTACGAGCAGTACTTC.

The rearrangement uses TRBV28 and TRBJ2-5; 11 nucleotides match TRBD1. The CDR3 runs 15 residues. The junction had 8 bases not matched to a gene; V was cut back by 6 bases and J by 5 bases. From germline, CDR1 is MDHEN and CDR2 SYDVKM. CDR3 amino acids: CASRSGQGARETQYF. The CDR3 region has the DNA TGTGCCAGCAGGAGCGGACAGGGGGCGAGGGAGACCCAGTACTTC.

The chain joins TRBV19 to TRBJ2-7, with 7 nucleotides matching TRBD1. Germline loops: CDR1 LNHDA, CDR2 SQIVND (reference sequence). Unmatched junction bases numbered 8, after V lost 10 bases and J lost 5 bases. The CDR3 sequence is 12 residues long. The CDR3 loop reads CATQDRLDEQYF. The CDR3 bases are TGTGCCACCCAGGACAGGCTCGACGAGCAGTACTTC.

This chain links TRBV29-1 with TRBJ2-5; D call uncertain. The CDR3 consists of 13 residues. V lost 3 bases to trimming and J lost 5 bases, with 13 bases between them. Looked up from germline, CDR1 is SQVTM and CDR2 is ANQGSEA. The CDR3 sequence is CSVDLGSPETQYF. The CDR3 region has the DNA TGCAGCGTTGACCTAGGATCTCCGGAGACCCAGTACTTC.

CDR3 sequence: CASSTGLAGDYEQFF. The DNA of the CDR3 is TGTGCCAGCAGCACCGGACTAGCGGGAGACTATGAGCAGTTCTTC. V usage is TRBV21-1 and J usage is TRBJ2-1; the table's D call TRBD2 went unverified against the DNA. TRBV21-1 constitutes a pseudogene. There are 15 residues in the CDR3.

V usage is TRBV20-1 and J usage is TRBJ2-3; no firm D call. Germline V gene sequence: CDR1 DFQATT, CDR2 SNEGSKA (reference sequence). The ends were cut back, 6 bases at V and 10 bases at J, with 14 bases in the middle. CDR3 length equals 11 residues. The CDR3 DNA reads as TGCAGTGCCTCTAGACTGGAAGCGCAGTATTTT. As protein: CSASRLEAQYF.

This clone was recorded once. The chain recombines TRBV7-8 with TRBJ2-7, with D unclear. Germline CDR1 SGHVS, CDR2 FQNEAQ. This CDR3 region has 15 residues. The V end lost 5 bases, the J end lost 1 base, and 15 bases lay between the germline ends. CDR3 protein: CASSQRTVISYEQYF. Here the CDR3 DNA reads TGTGCCAGCAGCCAGCGTACGGTGATTTCCTACGAGCAGTACTTC.

The chain is built from TRBV27 and TRBJ2-7, with 10 positions matching TRBD1. Germline trimming cut 8 bases from V and 3 bases from J; bases unmatched to any gene: 7. This CDR3 contains 14 residues. The germline V gene has CDR1 MNHEY and CDR2 SMNVEV (reference sequence). The CDR3 loop reads CASGEGQGVYEQYF. CDR3 in DNA: TGTGCCAGCGGGGAAGGACAGGGGGTCTACGAGCAGTACTTC.

This clone is a singleton in its sample. The DNA for the CDR3 is TGTGCCAGCAGCTTATCTTCAGGGTCCACCGGGGAGCTGTTTTTT. Translation: CASSLSSGSTGELFF. The chain uses TRBV7-6 and TRBJ2-2; possible D gene TRBD1, 5 bases. Looked up from germline, CDR1 is SGHVS and CDR2 is FNYEAQ. Trimming stripped 2 bases from V and 4 bases from J, with 11 bases between. The CDR3 has 15 residues. The whole variable domain, filled in from reference TRBV7-6 and TRBJ2-2, reads GAGVSQSPRYKVTKRGQDVALRCDPISGHVSLYWYRQALGQGPEFLTYFNYEAQQDKSGLPNDRFSAERPEGSISTLTIQRTEQRDSAMYRCASSLSSGSTGELFFGEGSRLTVL.